This T cell receptor (beta chain) was found in a study of blood T cell repertoires in COVID-19. On the study more broadly: Acute and convalescent COVID-19 specimens originated in the United States, Italy and Spain. The analysed material was cDNA or gDNA that came from T cells, B-cell-depleted T cells, or PBMCs.

The J segment lost 6 bases and the V segment lost 1 base, leaving 9 bases of the junction unmatched. Per germline, CDR1 SGHKS and CDR2 YYEKEE (reference sequence). The CDR3 sequence is 17 residues long. Original handling: Amplification with reference gene primers provided the estimates of nucleated cell counts. The method was immunoSEQ multiplex PCR; TCRdb's version includes in-frame clones alone and lacks a portion of them. The V and J calls and clone size are taken from that table; D and trimming were inferred from the DNA. The sample has around 700,000 clones; more than 80% are singletons. The TCR was taken from a young woman with acute or convalescent COVID-19. Material: peripheral blood. The chain has TRBV5-5 and TRBJ2-2; 10 positions match TRBD1. In nucleotides, the CDR3 is TGTGCCAGCAGCTTGAGAAGGGACAGGGGCTCCGCCGGGGAGCTGTTTTTT. It is translated as CASSLRRDRGSAGELFF.